This T cell receptor beta chain originates from a study of blood T cell repertoires in COVID-19. Measured with immunoSEQ multiplex PCR; TCRdb has only the in-frame clones, and not every one. The sample holds roughly 60,000 clones, roughly 90% seen once. The CDR3 is 16 amino acids. The V segment lost 1 base and the J segment 6 bases; nucleotides outside the gene matches: 6. Germline CDR1 reads LGHDT; CDR2 reads YNNKEL (reference sequence). Input material: peripheral blood. The source is a woman of 80 years or more with active COVID-19. V and J are TRBV3-1 (or the pseudogene TRBV3-2) and TRBJ1-5, with 10 bases identical to TRBD1. The CDR3 DNA is TGTGCCAGCAGCCAAGGGACAGGGGGAAACGGTCAGCCCCAGCATTTT. It codes for CASSQGTGGNGQPQHF.